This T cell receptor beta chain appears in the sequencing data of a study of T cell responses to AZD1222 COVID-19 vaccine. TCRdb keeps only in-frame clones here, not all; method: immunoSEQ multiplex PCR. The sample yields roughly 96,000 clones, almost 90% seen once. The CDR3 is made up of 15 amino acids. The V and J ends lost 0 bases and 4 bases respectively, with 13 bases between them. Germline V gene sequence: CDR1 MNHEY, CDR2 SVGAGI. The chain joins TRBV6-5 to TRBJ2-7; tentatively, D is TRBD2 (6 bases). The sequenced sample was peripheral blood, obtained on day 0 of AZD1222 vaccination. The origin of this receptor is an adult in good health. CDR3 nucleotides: TGTGCCAGCAGTTACTCAGGGACTTGGAAGTACGAGCAGTACTTC. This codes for CASSYSGTWKYEQYF.